The clone carrying this TCR beta chain was observed once. The data derive from a study of blood T cell repertoires in COVID-19. Overall study: Collection of acute and convalescent COVID-19 samples took place in the United States, Italy and Spain. The analysed material was cDNA or gDNA that came from T cells, B-cell-depleted T cells, or PBMCs.

Per the study methods: Reference gene primer amplification gave estimated nucleated cell counts. The repertoire was sequenced with immunoSEQ multiplex PCR; TCRdb's copy has only in-frame clones and lacks some. D and trimming were read from the DNA, whereas the V and J calls and clone size are those reported in that table. The profile shows roughly 200,000 clones, approximately 84% of them singletons. The CDR3 is 15 residues long. V lost 0 bases, J lost 1 base, and 9 bases lay in between. Germline V CDR1 and CDR2: LGHDT, YNNKEL (reference sequence). This TCR came from a woman between 65 and 79 years old with active or convalescent COVID-19. The sample taken for sequencing was peripheral blood. The chain is built from TRBV3-1 (or the pseudogene TRBV3-2) and TRBJ1-1, with no clear D. The CDR3 here is CASSQEGRGNTEAFF. CDR3 in DNA: TGTGCCAGCAGCCAAGAAGGCCGAGGGAACACTGAAGCTTTCTTT.